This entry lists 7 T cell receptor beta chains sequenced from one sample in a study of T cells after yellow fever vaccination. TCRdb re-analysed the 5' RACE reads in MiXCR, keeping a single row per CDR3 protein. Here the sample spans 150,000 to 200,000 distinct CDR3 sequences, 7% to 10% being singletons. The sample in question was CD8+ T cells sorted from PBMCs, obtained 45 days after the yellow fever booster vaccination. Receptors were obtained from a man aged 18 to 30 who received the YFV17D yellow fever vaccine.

The CDR3 reads CASSFRQGEILNANTGELFF. The DNA of the CDR3 is TGTGCCAGCAGCTTTAGACAGGGGGAGATACTAAACGCGAACACCGGGGAGCTGTTTTTT. V gene TRBV11-2 combines with J gene TRBJ2-2; the match to TRBD1 covers 9 bases. This CDR3 contains 20 residues. The V segment lost 3 bases and the J segment 0 bases; nucleotides outside the gene matches: 14. Germline values: CDR1 SGHAT, CDR2 FQNNGV.

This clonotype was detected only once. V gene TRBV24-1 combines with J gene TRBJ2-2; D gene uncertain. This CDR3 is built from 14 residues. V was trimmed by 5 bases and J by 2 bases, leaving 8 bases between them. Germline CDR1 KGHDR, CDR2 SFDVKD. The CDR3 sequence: CATSGKINTGELFF. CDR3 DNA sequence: TGTGCCACCAGTGGAAAGATAAACACCGGGGAGCTGTTTTTT.

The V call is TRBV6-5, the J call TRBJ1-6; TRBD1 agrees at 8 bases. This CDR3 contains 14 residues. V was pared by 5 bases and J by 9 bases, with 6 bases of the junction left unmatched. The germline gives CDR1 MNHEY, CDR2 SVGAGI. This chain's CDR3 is CASSRDRPRSPLHF. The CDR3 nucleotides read TGTGCCAGCAGTCGGGACAGGCCTCGTTCACCCCTCCACTTT.

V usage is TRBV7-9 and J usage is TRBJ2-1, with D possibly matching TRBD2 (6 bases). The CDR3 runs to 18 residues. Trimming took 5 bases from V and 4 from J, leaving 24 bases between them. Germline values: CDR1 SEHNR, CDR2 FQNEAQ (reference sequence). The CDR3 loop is CASSPEAGGMGLYNEQFF. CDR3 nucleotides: TGTGCCAGCAGCCCCGAGGCTGGGGGGATGGGGCTTTACAATGAGCAGTTCTTC.

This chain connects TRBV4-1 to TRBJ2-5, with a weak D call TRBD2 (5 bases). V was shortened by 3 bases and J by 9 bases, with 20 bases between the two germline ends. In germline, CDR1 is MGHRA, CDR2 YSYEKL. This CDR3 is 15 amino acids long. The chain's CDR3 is CASSHFAGPSIAQYF. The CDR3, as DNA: TGCGCCAGCAGCCATTTTGCGGGTCCGTCGATTGCCCAGTACTTC.

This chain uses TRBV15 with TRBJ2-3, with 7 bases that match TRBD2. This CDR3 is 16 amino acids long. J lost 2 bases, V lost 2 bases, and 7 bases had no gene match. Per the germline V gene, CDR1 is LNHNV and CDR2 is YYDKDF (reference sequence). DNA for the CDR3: TGTGCCACCAGCAGACTCCGGGACTATCCCACAGATACGCAGTATTTT. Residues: CATSRLRDYPTDTQYF.

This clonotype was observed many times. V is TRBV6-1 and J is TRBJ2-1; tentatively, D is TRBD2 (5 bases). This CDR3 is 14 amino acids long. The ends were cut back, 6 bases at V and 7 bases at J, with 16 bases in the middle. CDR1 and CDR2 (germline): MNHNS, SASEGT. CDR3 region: CASSAVDYGNEQFF. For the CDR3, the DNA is TGTGCCAGCAGCGCTGTCGACTATGGGAATGAGCAGTTCTTC.